This entry describes one T cell receptor (beta chain). Its cognate antigen has yet to be identified. Per-base quality was not reported, and no clone a single base away is much larger than it. V is cut by 6 bases and J by 0 bases, and the space between the germline ends is 11 bases. From a lookup of the germline V gene, CDR1 and CDR2 are MNHNS and SASEGT. The CDR3 has 14 amino acids, counting the end cysteine and phenylalanine. The CDR3 DNA has 42 bases and is translated from base 1. The record originates from a study of shared clonotypes between healthy human individuals (dated by TCRdb to about 2020). Notes on the research overall: A couple of women and a few men aged 18 to 49 years were included in the cohort. Per donor, three plates each were used for CD4 naive and CD4 memory, two for CD8 naive, and one for CD8 memory. Blood TCR repertoires of roughly five healthy adults were deeply sequenced to estimate repertoire size and the extent of clonotype sharing between individuals. To increase sequencing depth and limit assay-specific biases, different laboratories used diverse techniques to prepare libraries and sequence TCR repertoires. Each donor's leukapheresis produced roughly between roughly 0.9 and 8.9 billion PBMCs.

The investigation overall reported the following: Based on pairwise subsampling, the degree of clonotype sharing among donors was expected to be affected by sequencing depth. Only blood was sampled, and tissue TCR repertoires likely differ from those in blood. Higher generation probabilities were observed for clonotypes shared by all four sorted-subset donors than for non-shared clonotypes. Even with the large sequencing depth, rarefaction of the sorted-subset datasets indicated that sequencing was incomplete. When a handful of donors were compared, the shared fraction of clonotypes was about 5.2% for naive CD4, around 3.6% for naive CD8, more than 2% for memory CD4, and roughly 0.4% for memory CD8. Estimated clonotype richness was generally larger for naive than for memory subsets. Because the study included only a small number of donors, the genetic and exposure-history diversity represented was limited.

The donors were healthy, HIV-negative adults with no recently reported acute infections or vaccinations. Every donor was a Caucasian adult residing in Nashville, Tennessee, USA. Magnetic negative selection was used to enrich CD4+ T cells, after which naive cells were positively selected on CD45RA and the negative fraction became the memory subset. After blood collection by leukapheresis, PBMCs were isolated using Ficoll-Histopaque density gradient centrifugation and then cryopreserved in the vapor phase of liquid nitrogen. Analytical flow cytometry was used to check the purity and quantity of each magnetically sorted T cell population. Genomic DNA was isolated from every sorted fraction and measured by UV absorbance on a Nanodrop 2000c. Using the deep immunoSEQ assay, multiplex PCR amplified TCR CDR3 regions from genomic DNA. Extracted genomic DNA from each cell subset was spread evenly across all wells of several immunoSEQ 96-well plates, with each plate serving as a replicate. For sorted subsets, about 210 ng of genomic DNA, equivalent to roughly 30,000 T cell genomes, went into each replicate PCR. Purified libraries were measured with a Qubit 3.0 fluorometer, size-checked on a Bioanalyzer 2100, and measured again with the KAPA Library Quantification kit. Every immunoSEQ 96-well plate was sequenced on a dedicated single-read 150-cycle Illumina NextSeq 550 flow cell. The authors' analysis ran thus. Because the immunoSEQ output included only junctional sequences and no quality scores, the filtering could not be the same as the filtering used for full-length reads. To assign V/J genes and CDR3, sequences were annotated against IMGT germline references using PyIR, a Python wrapper for IgBLAST v1.9. Reads were removed for weak V/J assignments (E-value above 1e-6), missing CDR3, stop codons, out-of-frame junctions, or ambiguous translated residues. V3J clonotypes were defined by identical inferred V gene, J gene, and CDR3 amino acid sequence. Percentage overlap between repertoires was calculated by dividing the number of shared unique clonotypes by the size of the smaller repertoire. RTK rarefaction, the Chao1 estimator, and Recon v2.1 estimates of unobserved clonotypes were used to assess repertoire richness. Generation probabilities were computed with OLGA for all TCRbeta clonotypes obtained by the gDNA method from a few donors. This immuneACCESS table, as held by TCRdb, lists in-frame sequences with V and J called but not all clones. Of the missing ones, under half trace to an unresolved V gene in checked studies; the others have no known cause. The V and J calls and clone size are taken from that table; D and trimming were inferred from the DNA. This sample has some 1,400,000 clones in its table, and approximately 96% of those were observed once. The ten largest clones take up more than 0.9% of the sample.

The sequence joins TRBV6-1 to TRBJ1-1; perhaps TRBD1 is the D gene, with 6 bases matching. Sequencing was performed on naive CD4+ T cells sorted from blood. The cell subset or site label here, explained by the study, means: CD45RA+ positively selected. This TCR came from a man under 40 in good health. The CDR3 is CASRGDNMNTEAFF. The DNA sequence is as follows: TGTGCCAGCAGAGGGGACAACATGAACACTGAAGCTTTCTTT.